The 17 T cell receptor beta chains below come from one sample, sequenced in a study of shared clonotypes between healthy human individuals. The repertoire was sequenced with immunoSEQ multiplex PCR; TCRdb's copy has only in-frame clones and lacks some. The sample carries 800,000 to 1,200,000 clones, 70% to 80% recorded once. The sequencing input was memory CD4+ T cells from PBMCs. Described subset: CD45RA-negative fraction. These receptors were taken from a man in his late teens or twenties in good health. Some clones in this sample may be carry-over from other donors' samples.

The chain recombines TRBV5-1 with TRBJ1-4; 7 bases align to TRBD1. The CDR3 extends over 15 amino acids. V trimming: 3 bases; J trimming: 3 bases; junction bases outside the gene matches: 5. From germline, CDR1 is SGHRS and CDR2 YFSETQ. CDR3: CASSWQGVANEKLFF. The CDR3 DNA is TGCGCCAGCAGCTGGCAGGGGGTGGCTAATGAAAAACTGTTTTTT.

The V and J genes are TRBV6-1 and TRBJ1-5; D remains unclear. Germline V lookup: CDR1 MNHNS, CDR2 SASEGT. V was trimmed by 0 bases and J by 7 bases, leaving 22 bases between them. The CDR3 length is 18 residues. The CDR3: CASSEAGSSRVGRQPQHF. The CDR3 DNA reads TGTGCCAGCAGTGAAGCGGGGTCGAGTCGGGTTGGTCGACAGCCCCAGCATTTT.

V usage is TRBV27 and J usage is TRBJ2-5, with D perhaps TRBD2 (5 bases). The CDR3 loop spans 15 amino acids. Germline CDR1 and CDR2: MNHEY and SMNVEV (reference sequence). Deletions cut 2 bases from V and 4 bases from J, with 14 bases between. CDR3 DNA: TGTGCCAGCAGTTTAGATTTGAGGGAGAGAGAGACCCAGTACTTC. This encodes CASSLDLRERETQYF.

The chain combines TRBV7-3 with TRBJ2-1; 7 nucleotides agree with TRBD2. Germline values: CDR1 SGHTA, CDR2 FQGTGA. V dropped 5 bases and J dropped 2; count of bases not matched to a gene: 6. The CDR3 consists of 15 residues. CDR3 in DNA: TGTGCCAGCAGCCCCCTAGCGGCGACCTACAATGAGCAGTTCTTC. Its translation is CASSPLAATYNEQFF.

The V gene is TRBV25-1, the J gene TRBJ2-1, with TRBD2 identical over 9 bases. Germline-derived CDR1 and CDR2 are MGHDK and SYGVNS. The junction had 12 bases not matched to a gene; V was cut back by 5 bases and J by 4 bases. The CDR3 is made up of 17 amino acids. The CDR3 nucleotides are TGTGCCAGCAGTCCCCTCAGGCTAGCGGGAATTTACAATGAGCAGTTCTTC. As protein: CASSPLRLAGIYNEQFF.

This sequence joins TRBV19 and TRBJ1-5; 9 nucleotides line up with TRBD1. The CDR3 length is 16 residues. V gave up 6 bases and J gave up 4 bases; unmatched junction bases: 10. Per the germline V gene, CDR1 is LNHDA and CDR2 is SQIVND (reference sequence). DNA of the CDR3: TGTGCCAGTAGGATATTAGACAGGGGGAATAATCAGCCCCAGCATTTT. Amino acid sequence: CASRILDRGNNQPQHF.

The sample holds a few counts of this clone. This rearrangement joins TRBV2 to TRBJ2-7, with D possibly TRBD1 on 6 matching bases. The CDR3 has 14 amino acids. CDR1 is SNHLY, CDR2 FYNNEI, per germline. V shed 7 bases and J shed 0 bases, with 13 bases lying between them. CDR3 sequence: CASTIGGSSYEQYF. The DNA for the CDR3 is TGTGCCAGCACAATAGGGGGTTCCTCCTACGAGCAGTACTTC.

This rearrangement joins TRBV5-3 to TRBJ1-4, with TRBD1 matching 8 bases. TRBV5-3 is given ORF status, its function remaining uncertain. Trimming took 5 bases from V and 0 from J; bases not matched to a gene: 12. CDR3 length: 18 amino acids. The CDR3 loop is CARRLAGTGFATNEKLFF. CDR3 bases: TGTGCCAGAAGGCTAGCGGGGACAGGATTTGCAACTAATGAAAAACTGTTTTTT.

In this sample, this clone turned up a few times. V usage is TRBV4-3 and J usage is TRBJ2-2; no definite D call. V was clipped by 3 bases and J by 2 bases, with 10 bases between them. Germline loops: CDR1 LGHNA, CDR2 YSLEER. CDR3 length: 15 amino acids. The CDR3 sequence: CASSQQARNTGELFF. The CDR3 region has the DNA TGCGCCAGCAGCCAGCAGGCTAGAAACACCGGGGAGCTGTTTTTT.

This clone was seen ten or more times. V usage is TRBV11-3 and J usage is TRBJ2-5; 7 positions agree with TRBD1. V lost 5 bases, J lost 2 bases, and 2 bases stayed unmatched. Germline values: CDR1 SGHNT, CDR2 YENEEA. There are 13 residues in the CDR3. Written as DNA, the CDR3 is TGTGCCAGCAGCCTCAGGGGGCAAGAGACCCAGTACTTC. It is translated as CASSLRGQETQYF.

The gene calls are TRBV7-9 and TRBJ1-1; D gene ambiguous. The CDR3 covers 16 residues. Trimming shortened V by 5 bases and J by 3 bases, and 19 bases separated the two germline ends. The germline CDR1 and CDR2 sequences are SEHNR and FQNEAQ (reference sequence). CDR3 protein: CASSHPKWGLDTEAFF. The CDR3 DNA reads TGTGCCAGCAGCCACCCCAAGTGGGGTTTGGACACTGAAGCTTTCTTT. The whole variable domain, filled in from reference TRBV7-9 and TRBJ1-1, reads DTGVSQNPRHKITKRGQNVTFRCDPISEHNRLYWYRQTLGQGPEFLTYFQNEAQLEKSRLLSDRFSAERPKGSFSTLEIQRTEQGDSAMYLCASSHPKWGLDTEAFFGQGTRLTVV.

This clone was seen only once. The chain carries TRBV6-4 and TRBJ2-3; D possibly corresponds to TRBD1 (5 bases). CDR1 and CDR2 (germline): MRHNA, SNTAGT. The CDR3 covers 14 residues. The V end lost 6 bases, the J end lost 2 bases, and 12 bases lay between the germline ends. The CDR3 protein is CASRLDRYTDTQYF. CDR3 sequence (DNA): TGTGCCAGCAGATTAGACAGATACACAGATACGCAGTATTTT.

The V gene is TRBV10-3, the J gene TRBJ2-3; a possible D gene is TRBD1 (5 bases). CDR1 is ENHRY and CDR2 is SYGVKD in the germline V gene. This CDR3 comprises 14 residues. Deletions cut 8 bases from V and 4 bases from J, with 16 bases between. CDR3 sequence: CAIGASSGSDTQYF. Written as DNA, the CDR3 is TGTGCCATCGGAGCAAGCTCAGGGTCAGATACGCAGTATTTT.

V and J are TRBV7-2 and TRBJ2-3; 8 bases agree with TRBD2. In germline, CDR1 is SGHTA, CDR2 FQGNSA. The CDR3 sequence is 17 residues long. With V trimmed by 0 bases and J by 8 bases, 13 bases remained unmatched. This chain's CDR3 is CASSLAEGGLAGATQYF. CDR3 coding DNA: TGTGCCAGCAGCTTAGCGGAGGGTGGGCTAGCGGGTGCTACGCAGTATTTT.

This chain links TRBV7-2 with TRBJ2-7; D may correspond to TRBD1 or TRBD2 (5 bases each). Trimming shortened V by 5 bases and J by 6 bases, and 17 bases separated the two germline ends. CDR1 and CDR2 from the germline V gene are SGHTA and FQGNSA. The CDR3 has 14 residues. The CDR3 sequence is CASSLMGESSEQYF. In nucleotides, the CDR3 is TGTGCCAGCAGCCTAATGGGGGAATCGAGCGAGCAGTACTTC. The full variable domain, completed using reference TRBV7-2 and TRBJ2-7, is GAGVSQSPSNKVTEKGKDVELRCDPISGHTALYWYRQSLGQGLEFLIYFQGNSAPDKSGLPSDRFSAERTGGSVSTLTIQRTQQEDSAVYLCASSLMGESSEQYFGPGTRLTVT.

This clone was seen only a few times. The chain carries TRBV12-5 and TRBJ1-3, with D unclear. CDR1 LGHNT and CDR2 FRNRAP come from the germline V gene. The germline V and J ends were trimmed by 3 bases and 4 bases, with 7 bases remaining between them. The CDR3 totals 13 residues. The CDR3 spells CASGLVGGNTIYF. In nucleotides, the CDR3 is TGTGCTAGTGGTTTAGTAGGGGGAAACACCATATATTTT.

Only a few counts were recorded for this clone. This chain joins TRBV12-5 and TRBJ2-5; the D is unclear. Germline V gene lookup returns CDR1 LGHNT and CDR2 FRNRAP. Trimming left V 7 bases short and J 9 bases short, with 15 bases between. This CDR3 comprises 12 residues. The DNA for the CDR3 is TGTGCTAGTGCTTCATCACCTCAGGCCCAGTACTTC. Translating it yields CASASSPQAQYF. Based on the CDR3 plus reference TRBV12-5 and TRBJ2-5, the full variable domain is DARVTQTPRHKVTEMGQEVTMRCQPILGHNTVFWYRQTMMQGLELLAYFRNRAPLDDSGMPKDRFSAEMPDATLATLKIQPSEPRDSAVYFCASASSPQAQYFGPGTRLLVL.